This entry concerns a single TCR beta chain. The data are from a study of human CD8 memory T cell subsets. Investigators built TCR beta libraries using UMI-labeled 5' RACE. TCRdb reprocessed the 5' RACE reads and reports one entry per CDR3 protein, with no DNA. This listing includes some 10,000 distinct CDR3 sequences. The germline gives CDR1 SEHNR, CDR2 FQNEAQ (reference sequence). The CDR3 totals 14 residues. Specimen: CD8+ T cells from PBMCs. This TCR derives from a human donor in good health. This chain links TRBV7-9 with TRBJ2-3; without DNA, the TCRdb call of TRBD2 cannot be checked. The CDR3 loop is CASSPRGGAGTQYF. The full variable domain, its missing parts supplied by reference TRBV7-9 and TRBJ2-3, is DTGVSQNPRHKITKRGQNVTFRCDPISEHNRLYWYRQTLGQGPEFLTYFQNEAQLEKSRLLSDRFSAERPKGSFSTLEIQRTEQGDSAMYLCASSPRGGAGTQYFGPGTRLTVL.